Below are 29 T cell receptor beta chains sequenced from a single sample in a study of blood T cell repertoires in COVID-19 (dated by TCRdb to 2018 to 2020). Library creation used the immunoSEQ multiplex PCR assay. TCRdb's version of the immuneACCESS table is confined to in-frame rearrangements and falls short of the full clone set. An unresolved V gene accounts for under half of the shortfall where checked; the remainder is of unknown origin. In all, the sample holds 25,000 to 30,000 clones, and roughly nine tenths of those were seen once. The top ten clones comprise 2% to 2.5% of the sample. The sample comprised peripheral blood. The receptors here all came from a man aged 45 to 65 with active COVID-19.

The chain combines TRBV7-9 with TRBJ1-2; no firm D call. CDR1 and CDR2 (germline): SEHNR, FQNEAQ (reference sequence). Deletions cut 2 bases from V and 4 bases from J, with 8 bases between. CDR3 length: 13 residues. The CDR3 coding sequence is TGTGCCAGCAGCTTAAACGCGGTCTATGGCTACACCTTC. Its protein product is CASSLNAVYGYTF.

The chain combines TRBV6-2 or TRBV6-3 with TRBJ1-5; 7 nucleotides match TRBD1. From germline, CDR1 is MNHEY and CDR2 SVGEGT. V lost 4 bases and J lost 6; bases outside the gene matches: 9. The CDR3 length is 15 residues. The CDR3 protein is CASSFRQGLGQPQHF. The CDR3, as DNA: TGTGCCAGCAGTTTCAGACAGGGATTAGGTCAGCCCCAGCATTTT.

This chain joins TRBV21-1 and TRBJ1-4; the table calls TRBD1, which could not be checked here. TRBV21-1 is labeled a pseudogene. This CDR3 has 12 residues. The CDR3 nucleotides read TGTGCCAGCAAACAGGGGTATGAAAAACTGTTTTTT. It encodes CASKQGYEKLFF.

This clone appeared once. The chain employs TRBV11-3 and TRBJ1-4; TRBD1 matches at 9 bases. The CDR3 loop spans 16 amino acids. From germline, CDR1 is SGHNT and CDR2 YENEEA. Trimming cost V 3 bases and J 4 bases; bases outside gene matches: 6. The CDR3 DNA reads TGTGCCAGCAGCTTCCACCCGGGACAGGGTAATGAAAAACTGTTTTTT. Encoded protein: CASSFHPGQGNEKLFF.

The rearrangement links TRBV3-1 (or the pseudogene TRBV3-2) to TRBJ1-4; a possible D gene is TRBD1 (5 bases). Trimming removed 6 bases at V and 8 bases at J, with 10 bases between. The germline gives CDR1 LGHDT, CDR2 YNNKEL (reference sequence). This CDR3 has 12 amino acids. In nucleotides, the CDR3 is TGTGCCAGCAGGGCAGGGAACGAAAAACTGTTTTTT. Its protein is CASRAGNEKLFF.

The rearrangement uses TRBV2 and TRBJ2-7; D possibly corresponds to TRBD2 (5 bases). Germline V lookup: CDR1 SNHLY, CDR2 FYNNEI. The CDR3 contains 14 residues. Trimming took off 2 bases at V and 6 bases at J, with 14 bases between the two ends. As DNA, the CDR3 is TGTGCCAGCAGTGAACTTACGGGGTTCGGCGAGCAGTACTTC. It yields the protein CASSELTGFGEQYF.

The J gene is TRBJ2-1, the V gene TRBV5-1; D possibly corresponds to TRBD1 (6 bases). Germline CDR1 is SGHRS and CDR2 is YFSETQ. V lost 1 base and J lost 6, with 14 bases in between. The CDR3 loop spans 15 amino acids. The CDR3 protein is CASSLNGVGGNEQFF. CDR3 nucleotides: TGCGCCAGCAGCTTGAACGGTGTAGGGGGCAATGAGCAGTTCTTC.

This chain links TRBV7-2 with TRBJ2-7; TRBD1 matches 8 bases. This CDR3 contains 14 residues. Germline CDR1 is SGHTA and CDR2 is FQGNSA. V shed 3 bases and J 3 bases; nucleotides not matched to a gene: 4. CDR3 residues: CASSFRTGNYEQYF. The CDR3 region has the DNA TGTGCCAGCAGCTTTAGGACAGGGAACTACGAGCAGTACTTC.

The rearrangement joins TRBV4-1 to TRBJ1-2; 9 bases agree with TRBD1. The ends lost 6 bases at V and 1 base at J; junction bases unmatched: 9. The CDR3 is made up of 16 amino acids. The germline gives CDR1 MGHRA, CDR2 YSYEKL. This CDR3 is CASSWTGDVNNYGYTF. The CDR3 nucleotides are TGCGCCAGCAGTTGGACAGGGGACGTCAATAACTATGGCTACACCTTC.

Here the CDR3 reads CASSLGTGARQYF. The CDR3 DNA follows: TGTGCCAGCAGCTTAGGGACAGGGGCAAGGCAGTACTTC. The rearrangement links TRBV13 to TRBJ2-7, with 8 bases that match TRBD1. This CDR3 region has 13 residues. The germline V gene has CDR1 PRHDT and CDR2 FYEKMQ (reference sequence). With V trimmed by 0 bases and J by 9 bases, 4 bases remained unmatched.

The chain couples TRBV9 to TRBJ1-6, with a weak D call TRBD1 (5 bases). Trimming pared 3 bases from V and 13 bases from J, leaving 17 bases between. From germline, CDR1 is SGDLS and CDR2 YYNGEE. The CDR3 is 14 residues long. The CDR3 sequence: CASSAGTDSRPLHF. The CDR3 DNA follows: TGTGCCAGCAGCGCCGGGACTGACTCTAGGCCCCTCCACTTT. The full variable domain, with the rest looked up from reference TRBV9 and TRBJ1-6, is DSGVTQTPKHLITATGQRVTLRCSPRSGDLSVYWYQQSLDQGLQFLIQYYNGEERAKGNILERFSAQQFPDLHSELNLSSLELGDSALYFCASSAGTDSRPLHFGNGTRLTVT.

J is TRBJ2-3 and V is TRBV5-1, with D tentatively TRBD2 (6 bases). The germline V gene has CDR1 SGHRS and CDR2 YFSETQ. This CDR3 contains 14 residues. With 3 bases removed from V and 2 bases from J, the gap between germline ends came to 10 bases. CDR3 residues: CASSSQRATDTQYF. The CDR3 nucleotides are TGCGCCAGCAGCTCCCAGCGGGCCACAGATACGCAGTATTTT.

The chain employs TRBV3-1 (or the pseudogene TRBV3-2) and TRBJ2-1; 10 nucleotides agree with TRBD2. With 0 bases clipped from V and 8 bases from J, the junction kept 7 bases outside the gene matches. The CDR3 is 16 residues long. Germline CDR1 is LGHDT and CDR2 is YNNKEL (reference sequence). The CDR3 DNA sequence: TGTGCCAGCAGCCAAGAAAGGCTAGCGGGAGTCCATGAGCAGTTCTTC. As protein: CASSQERLAGVHEQFF.

The rearrangement joins TRBV9 to TRBJ1-3; 8 bases agree with TRBD1. V was clipped by 3 bases and J by 5 bases; unmatched bases: 4. The germline V gene has CDR1 SGDLS and CDR2 YYNGEE. This CDR3 is built from 14 residues. The CDR3 region is CASSEDRARNTIYF. The CDR3 DNA reads as TGTGCCAGCAGCGAGGACAGGGCGAGAAACACCATATATTTT.

V gene TRBV7-9 combines with J gene TRBJ2-7; 15 nucleotides align to TRBD2. There are 18 residues in the CDR3. Germline V gives CDR1 SEHNR, CDR2 FQNEAQ (reference sequence). V gave up 0 bases and J gave up 3 bases; unmatched junction bases: 6. The CDR3 nucleotides read TGTGCCAGCAGCTTAGCTAGGACTAGCGGGAGGGAACTCTACGAGCAGTACTTC. Its translation is CASSLARTSGRELYEQYF.

This sequence joins TRBV9 and TRBJ1-2; no firm D call. The CDR3 length is 14 residues. CDR1 SGDLS and CDR2 YYNGEE come from the germline V gene. Trimming removed 0 bases from V and 4 bases from J, with 10 bases in between. CDR3 DNA sequence: TGTGCCAGCAGCGTAGGAGGGTTCGGCTATGGCTACACCTTC. Translated: CASSVGGFGYGYTF. The variable domain in full, with the rest retrieved from reference TRBV9 and TRBJ1-2, is DSGVTQTPKHLITATGQRVTLRCSPRSGDLSVYWYQQSLDQGLQFLIQYYNGEERAKGNILERFSAQQFPDLHSELNLSSLELGDSALYFCASSVGGFGYGYTFGSGTRLTVV.

This clone was seen only a few times. Other DNA sequences in this sample translate to the same CDR3. CDR3 protein: CASSLNSNQPQHF. The CDR3 nucleotides read TGTGCCAGTAGTTTAAATAGCAATCAGCCCCAGCATTTT. This sequence joins TRBV19 and TRBJ1-5; no firm D call. The CDR3 runs to 13 residues. CDR1 is LNHDA and CDR2 is SQIVND in the germline V gene (reference sequence). Trimming stripped 5 bases from V and 0 bases from J, with 5 bases between.

The genes are TRBV19 and TRBJ2-3; D remains ambiguous. The V end was cut by 3 bases, the J end by 6 bases, with 4 bases between. Per germline, CDR1 LNHDA and CDR2 SQIVND (reference sequence). The CDR3 covers 11 residues. In DNA form, the CDR3 reads TGTGCCAGTAGTATCGGGGATACGCAGTATTTT. Encoded protein: CASSIGDTQYF.

J is TRBJ2-3 and V is TRBV5-4, with TRBD2 as a possible D gene (6 bases). The V gene's germline CDR1 is SGHNT and CDR2 YYREEE (reference sequence). V lost 3 bases to trimming and J lost 0 bases, with 14 bases between them. This CDR3 comprises 16 residues. CDR3 in amino acids: CASSSGKRASTDTQYF. The CDR3 DNA is TGTGCCAGCAGCTCGGGGAAGCGGGCTAGCACAGATACGCAGTATTTT.

This clone was seen more than once but under ten times. The V gene is TRBV30, the J gene TRBJ1-6; D possibly corresponds to TRBD1 (6 bases). Trimming took off 3 bases at V and 0 bases at J, with 21 bases between the two ends. The CDR3 totals 19 residues. Germline CDR1 is GTSNPN and CDR2 is SVGIG (reference sequence). This CDR3 is CAWSEVPGGASSYNSPLHF. CDR3 coding DNA: TGTGCCTGGAGCGAAGTTCCCGGGGGGGCCAGCTCCTATAATTCACCCCTCCACTTT.

The V and J genes are TRBV27 and TRBJ1-5; 9 bases match TRBD1. Germline loops: CDR1 MNHEY, CDR2 SMNVEV (reference sequence). This CDR3 comprises 14 residues. J gave up 6 bases and V 8 bases, and 8 bases lay outside the gene matches. The DNA of the CDR3 is TGTGCCAGCGGGGGAGGACAGGGGTTTCAGCCCCAGCATTTT. It translates to CASGGGQGFQPQHF.

This chain joins TRBV28 and TRBJ2-2; TRBD1 matches at 7 bases. The V gene's germline CDR1 is MDHEN and CDR2 SYDVKM. The CDR3 covers 14 residues. The junction had 9 bases not matched to a gene; V was cut back by 8 bases and J by 6 bases. The CDR3 DNA reads as TGTGCCAGCCGGCGAGGGGGCGAGGCCGGGGAGCTGTTTTTT. It is translated as CASRRGGEAGELFF.

V usage is TRBV5-6 and J usage is TRBJ2-1; 7 bases map to TRBD2. This CDR3 has 16 residues. From germline, CDR1 is SGHDT and CDR2 YYEEEE. Trimming removed 4 bases from V and 0 bases from J; junction bases left unmatched: 7. The CDR3 spells CASSPLGGNSYNEQFF. CDR3 in DNA: TGTGCCAGCAGCCCCCTGGGGGGGAACTCCTACAATGAGCAGTTCTTC. Full variable domain (missing parts from reference TRBV5-6 and TRBJ2-1): DAGVTQSPTHLIKTRGQQVTLRCSPKSGHDTVSWYQQALGQGPQFIFQYYEEEERQRGNFPDRFSGHQFPNYSSELNVNALLLGDSALYLCASSPLGGNSYNEQFFGPGTRLTVL.

This clone was recorded only once. This sequence joins TRBV14 and TRBJ2-1; D remains unclear. Germline-derived CDR1 and CDR2 are SGHDN and FVKESK. This CDR3 spans 15 amino acids. V was trimmed by 1 base and J by 7 bases, leaving 14 bases between them. This CDR3 reads CASSQVSGFYNEQFF. CDR3 coding DNA: TGTGCCAGCAGCCAAGTTTCAGGATTTTATAATGAGCAGTTCTTC. Full variable domain (outside the CDR3, taken from reference TRBV14 and TRBJ2-1): EAGVTQFPSHSVIEKGQTVTLRCDPISGHDNLYWYRRVMGKEIKFLLHFVKESKQDESGMPNNRFLAERTGGTYSTLKVQPAELEDSGVYFCASSQVSGFYNEQFFGPGTRLTVL.

V usage is TRBV6-5 and J usage is TRBJ1-4, with 7 bases aligning to TRBD1. This CDR3 has 13 amino acids. Germline V CDR1 and CDR2: MNHEY, SVGAGI. J was trimmed by 3 bases and V by 6 bases; bases with no gene match: 1. The CDR3 reads CASSGQANEKLFF. CDR3 nucleotides: TGTGCCAGCAGCGGACAGGCTAATGAAAAACTGTTTTTT.

CDR3 bases: TGCACCAGCCCGAAGGGTAGCGGGTACGGGGACGAGCAGTACTTC. Protein: CTSPKGSGYGDEQYF. The rearrangement links TRBV1 to TRBJ2-7; TRBD2 is the table's D call, not checked against the DNA. TRBV1 is recorded as a pseudogene. This CDR3 is built from 15 residues.

The V and J genes are TRBV12-5 and TRBJ1-2; the D gene is possibly TRBD1 (5 bases). The CDR3 loop spans 15 amino acids. CDR1 is LGHNT and CDR2 is FRNRAP in the germline V gene. The ends were cut back, 1 base at V and 8 bases at J, with 17 bases in the middle. CDR3 residues: CASGLATGAPRGYTF. The CDR3 DNA is TGTGCTAGTGGTTTGGCCACAGGTGCGCCGAGGGGCTACACCTTC.

The CDR3 sequence: CASRRLEGRTEAFF. CDR3 nucleotides: TGCGCCAGCAGGCGTCTTGAGGGTCGCACTGAAGCTTTCTTT. The chain has TRBV5-1 and TRBJ1-1; D gene unclear. Trimming took off 5 bases at V and 4 bases at J, with 15 bases between the two ends. Looked up from germline, CDR1 is SGHRS and CDR2 is YFSETQ. CDR3 length equals 14 residues.

CDR3 coding DNA: TGTGCCAGCAGCTTAGATGGAGGACAGGGGCAGACCCAGTACTTC. It encodes CASSLDGGQGQTQYF. The chain couples TRBV11-2 to TRBJ2-5, with 9 positions matching TRBD1. This CDR3 has 15 amino acids. Germline lookup yields CDR1 SGHAT and CDR2 FQNNGV. V gave up 0 bases and J gave up 6 bases; unmatched junction bases: 5.